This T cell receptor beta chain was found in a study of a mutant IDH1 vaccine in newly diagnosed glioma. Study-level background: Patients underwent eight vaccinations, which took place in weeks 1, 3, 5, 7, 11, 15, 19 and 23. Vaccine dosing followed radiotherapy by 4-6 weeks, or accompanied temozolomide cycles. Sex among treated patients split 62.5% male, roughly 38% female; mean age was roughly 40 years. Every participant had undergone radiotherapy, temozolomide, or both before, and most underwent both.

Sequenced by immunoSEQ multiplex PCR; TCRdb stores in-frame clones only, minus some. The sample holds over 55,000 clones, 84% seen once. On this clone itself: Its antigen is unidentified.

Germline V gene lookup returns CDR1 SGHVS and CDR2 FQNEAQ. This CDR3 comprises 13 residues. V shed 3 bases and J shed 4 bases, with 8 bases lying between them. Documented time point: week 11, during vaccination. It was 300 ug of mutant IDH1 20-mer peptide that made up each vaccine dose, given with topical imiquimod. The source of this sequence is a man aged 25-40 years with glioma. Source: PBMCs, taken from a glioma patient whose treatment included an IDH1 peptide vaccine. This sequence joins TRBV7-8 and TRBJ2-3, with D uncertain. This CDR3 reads CASSLSFADTQYF. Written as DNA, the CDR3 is TGTGCCAGCAGCTTGTCCTTTGCAGATACGCAGTATTTT.